This passage covers 11 T cell receptor beta chains from one sample sequenced in a study of shared clonotypes between healthy human individuals (dated by TCRdb to 2020 to 2021). For the CD8 naive samples, CD45RO-negative cells were positively selected for CCR7, yielding a CD45RA+CCR7+ population from which TemRA cells were excluded. The protocol used for the library was the immunoSEQ multiplex PCR assay. TCRdb holds this immuneACCESS table with in-frame rearrangements only. Some clones are missing; in checked studies, unresolved V genes explain under half, and the rest has no known cause. The table for this sample lists more than 2 million clones; just over 90% of them were counted only once. Of the sample, about 1.7% falls within the top ten clones. The sample taken for sequencing was naive CD8+ T cells from PBMCs. Read against the paper, the sample's cell subset or site label means: CD45RA+CCR7+. The origin of the receptors is a man aged 18 to 35 in good health. Some clones in this sample may be carry-over from other donors' samples.

This clone was detected once. This chain links TRBV5-1 with TRBJ1-3; D not resolved. This CDR3 has 16 amino acids. V lost 3 bases, J lost 0 bases, and 13 bases lay in between. Germline V gene sequence: CDR1 SGHRS, CDR2 YFSETQ. The CDR3 coding sequence is TGCGCCAGCAGCTCAGCGTACCGGAGCTCTGGAAACACCATATATTTT. Translating gives CASSSAYRSSGNTIYF. The full variable domain, with the rest looked up from reference TRBV5-1 and TRBJ1-3, is KAGVTQTPRYLIKTRGQQVTLSCSPISGHRSVSWYQQTPGQGLQFLFEYFSETQRNKGNFPGRFSGRQFSNSRSEMNVSTLELGDSALYLCASSSAYRSSGNTIYFGEGSWLTVV.

The gene calls are TRBV5-8 and TRBJ1-2; D might be TRBD1 (5 bases). V gave up 0 bases and J gave up 2 bases, with 17 bases separating them. This CDR3 is 17 amino acids long. CDR1 is SGHTS, CDR2 YDEGEE, per germline. The CDR3 coding sequence is TGTGCCAGCAGCTTGGAACGGCGGGGACCAGAAAACTATGGCTACACCTTC. Translating it yields CASSLERRGPENYGYTF.

Of note for this clone: Other DNA sequences in this specimen translate into the identical CDR3. The chain uses TRBV7-9 and TRBJ2-5; D possibly uses TRBD1 or TRBD2 (5 bases each). Germline-derived CDR1 and CDR2 are SEHNR and FQNEAQ (reference sequence). The CDR3 loop spans 14 amino acids. Trimming left V 5 bases short and J 1 base short, with 11 bases between. The CDR3 DNA sequence: TGTGCCAGCAGCCCCGGGACGGCCCAAGAGACCCAGTACTTC. Translation gives CASSPGTAQETQYF.

V usage is TRBV27 and J usage is TRBJ1-5; the D is unclear. Trimming shortened V by 5 bases and J by 0 bases, and 11 bases separated the two germline ends. The CDR3 contains 15 residues. Germline CDR1 is MNHEY and CDR2 is SMNVEV (reference sequence). This CDR3 is CASSPIDYSNQPQHF. The CDR3 region has the DNA TGTGCCAGCAGTCCGATAGATTATAGCAATCAGCCCCAGCATTTT.

This chain connects TRBV29-1 to TRBJ2-7; 7 nucleotides line up with TRBD1. The CDR3 has 15 amino acids. With 2 bases clipped from V and 1 base from J, the junction kept 8 bases outside the gene matches. The germline CDR1 and CDR2 sequences are SQVTM and ANQGSEA. CDR3 DNA: TGCAGCGTTGAATCGAGGGACAGCCTTTCCTACGAGCAGTACTTC. It codes for CSVESRDSLSYEQYF.

A few counts support this clone. The V gene is TRBV10-3, the J gene TRBJ2-2, with D possibly matching TRBD1 (6 bases). This CDR3 is built from 12 residues. The V end was cut by 6 bases, the J end by 6 bases, with 8 bases between. Germline CDR1 is ENHRY and CDR2 is SYGVKD. This CDR3 is CAIRTGAGELFF. As DNA, the CDR3 is TGTGCCATCAGGACAGGTGCCGGGGAGCTGTTTTTT.

CDR3 coding DNA: TGTGCCAGCAGTTTAGCGGAGACCAATGAGCAGTTCTTC. Translation gives CASSLAETNEQFF. The chain has TRBV28 and TRBJ2-1; no definite D call. CDR1 is MDHEN, CDR2 SYDVKM, per germline. The CDR3 consists of 13 residues. V lost 2 bases, J lost 6 bases, and 8 bases lay in between.

The chain employs TRBV21-1 and TRBJ1-5. TRBV21-1 is a documented pseudogene. This CDR3 contains 18 residues. CDR3 sequence reads: CASSKKSGRVYSNQPQHF. The CDR3 DNA reads TGTGCCAGCAGCAAAAAGTCAGGGAGGGTCTATAGCAATCAGCCCCAGCATTTT.

The chain carries TRBV7-2 and TRBJ1-1; D not resolved. CDR3 length: 15 amino acids. Germline V CDR1 and CDR2: SGHTA, FQGNSA. The V and J ends lost 1 base and 0 bases respectively, with 9 bases between them. This CDR3 reads CASSLVYTLNTEAFF. The DNA for the CDR3 is TGTGCCAGCAGCTTAGTTTACACCTTGAACACTGAAGCTTTCTTT. Together with reference TRBV7-2 and TRBJ1-1, the CDR3 gives the full variable domain: GAGVSQSPSNKVTEKGKDVELRCDPISGHTALYWYRQSLGQGLEFLIYFQGNSAPDKSGLPSDRFSAERTGGSVSTLTIQRTQQEDSAVYLCASSLVYTLNTEAFFGQGTRLTVV.

The CDR3 reads CATSRTQDYEQYF. The CDR3, as DNA: TGTGCCACCTCGAGGACACAAGATTACGAGCAGTACTTC. The V call is TRBV19, the J call TRBJ2-7, with a tentative D call TRBD1 (5 bases). V was clipped by 10 bases and J by 4 bases, with 17 bases between them. CDR3 length: 13 residues. Germline assignment: CDR1 LNHDA and CDR2 SQIVND (reference sequence).

The CDR3 DNA sequence: TGTGCCAGCAGTGGCGGACATTACCAAGAGACCCAGTACTTC. It translates to CASSGGHYQETQYF. This chain uses TRBV25-1 with TRBJ2-5, with D possibly being TRBD1 (5 bases). Trimming left V 4 bases short and J 0 bases short, with 9 bases between. This CDR3 is built from 14 residues. Germline assignment: CDR1 MGHDK and CDR2 SYGVNS.